The 21 T cell receptor beta chains in this list originate from one sample, sequenced in a study of blood T cell repertoires in COVID-19 (dated by TCRdb to about 2020). The library came from the immunoSEQ multiplex PCR assay. TCRdb re-hosts the immuneACCESS table, in-frame sequences only. Its copies lack some clones; in the studies checked, an unresolved V gene accounts for under half of them, and the cause for the rest is not known. Here the sample has fewer than 200,000 clones; more than 75% occur a single time. The ten largest clonotypes hold 8% to 9.5% of the sample. What was sequenced was peripheral blood. These receptors were obtained from a woman in her 70s with acute or convalescent COVID-19.

J is TRBJ2-1 and V is TRBV30; 8 bases map to TRBD2. Trimming at V came to 0 bases and at J to 6 bases, leaving 7 bases not matched to a gene. This CDR3 is built from 15 residues. CDR1 and CDR2 from the germline V gene are GTSNPN and SVGIG (reference sequence). CDR3 sequence (DNA): TGTGCCTGGAGTGTACGTAGCGGGGCTTTCAATGAGCAGTTCTTC. It translates to CAWSVRSGAFNEQFF.

The chain is built from TRBV5-4 and TRBJ1-2; 8 positions match TRBD1. The CDR3 sequence is 17 residues long. Germline loops: CDR1 SGHNT, CDR2 YYREEE (reference sequence). The ends lost 6 bases at V and 0 bases at J; junction bases unmatched: 13. The CDR3 sequence: CASTRGQGNPSNYGYTF. CDR3 nucleotide sequence: TGTGCCAGCACCCGTGGACAGGGAAATCCCTCTAACTATGGCTACACCTTC.

The chain carries TRBV5-4 and TRBJ1-1, with 9 bases lining up with TRBD1. The V gene end was trimmed by 4 bases and the J gene end by 10 bases; junction bases not matched to a gene: 5. The CDR3 loop spans 12 amino acids. Germline V gene sequence: CDR1 SGHNT, CDR2 YYREEE (reference sequence). CDR3 in DNA: TGTGCCAGCAGCGCGGAGGACAGGGGAGCTTTCTTT. It yields the protein CASSAEDRGAFF.

The V and J genes are TRBV6-6 and TRBJ2-1, with 7 bases fitting TRBD2. Germline trimming cut 2 bases from V and 2 bases from J; bases unmatched to any gene: 6. CDR3 length equals 16 residues. Germline V CDR1 and CDR2: MNHNY, SVGAGI (reference sequence). The CDR3 protein is CASSYGAAGTYNEQFF. CDR3 coding DNA: TGTGCCAGCAGTTACGGGGCAGCGGGGACCTACAATGAGCAGTTCTTC.

The V call is TRBV5-5, the J call TRBJ1-5; the D gene is possibly TRBD1 (5 bases). The length of the CDR3 is 15 residues. Trimming pared 4 bases from V and 0 bases from J, leaving 11 bases between. Germline-derived CDR1 and CDR2 are SGHKS and YYEKEE (reference sequence). The CDR3 DNA sequence: TGTGCCAGCAGCGGCGGGACTCCTAGCAATCAGCCCCAGCATTTT. It yields the protein CASSGGTPSNQPQHF.

Regarding this clone: In the same sample, other DNA sequences code for this CDR3. V is TRBV29-1 and J is TRBJ2-7; 11 bases align to TRBD1. Germline V gives CDR1 SQVTM, CDR2 ANQGSEA. CDR3 length: 14 residues. V was pared by 4 bases and J by 3 bases, with 5 bases of the junction left unmatched. CDR3 in amino acids: CSVGPGTGGYEQYF. In nucleotides, the CDR3 is TGCAGCGTTGGACCCGGGACAGGGGGCTACGAGCAGTACTTC.

The V gene is TRBV28, the J gene TRBJ1-1; D uncertain. V was trimmed by 3 bases and J by 5 bases, leaving 4 bases between them. Germline lookup yields CDR1 MDHEN and CDR2 SYDVKM. The CDR3 is 11 residues long. The CDR3 region has the DNA TGTGCCAGCAGTTTCGGGACTGAAGCTTTCTTT. This gives the protein CASSFGTEAFF.

The V call is TRBV24-1, the J call TRBJ2-1; TRBD2 matches 15 bases. Per germline, CDR1 KGHDR and CDR2 SFDVKD. The CDR3 runs to 16 residues. The junction had 2 bases not matched to a gene; V was cut back by 2 bases and J by 7 bases. Here the CDR3 DNA reads TGTGCCACCAGTGATTGGGGGACTAGCGGGAGGAATGAGCAGTTCTTC. Translation: CATSDWGTSGRNEQFF.

This sequence joins TRBV5-1 and TRBJ1-1; 8 nucleotides line up with TRBD1. There are 15 residues in the CDR3. V gave up 0 bases and J gave up 6 bases; unmatched junction bases: 7. Germline V CDR1 and CDR2: SGHRS, YFSETQ. The DNA of the CDR3 is TGCGCCAGCAGCTTGGAAGTGACAGGGGACTCTGAAGCTTTCTTT. Encoded protein: CASSLEVTGDSEAFF.

Here the CDR3 reads CASGTSGSSEQFF. CDR3 sequence (DNA): TGTGCCAGTGGGACTAGCGGGAGTTCGGAGCAGTTCTTC. The rearrangement links TRBV12-3 or TRBV12-4 to TRBJ2-1, with TRBD2 matching over 14 bases. This CDR3 is built from 13 residues. J was trimmed by 10 bases and V by 9 bases; bases with no gene match: 5.

V and J are TRBV19 and TRBJ1-4, with D maybe TRBD1 (5 bases). The CDR3 has 16 residues. Trimming left V 6 bases short and J 10 bases short, with 24 bases between. The germline gives CDR1 LNHDA, CDR2 SQIVND (reference sequence). The chain's CDR3 is CASRRELDRDRGKLFF. DNA of the CDR3: TGTGCCAGTAGGCGCGAATTGGATCGAGATAGGGGAAAACTGTTTTTT.

The rearrangement joins TRBV19 to TRBJ1-5, with a possible D match to TRBD1 (5 bases). Per the germline V gene, CDR1 is LNHDA and CDR2 is SQIVND (reference sequence). The CDR3 consists of 14 residues. The V gene lost 6 bases and the J gene lost 0 bases, with 9 bases spanning the gap. CDR3 sequence: CASRATGSNQPQHF. As DNA, the CDR3 is TGTGCCAGTAGGGCTACAGGTAGCAATCAGCCCCAGCATTTT.

The V gene is TRBV20-1, the J gene TRBJ2-5, with no clear D. The V end was cut by 6 bases, the J end by 9 bases, with 11 bases between. From germline, CDR1 is DFQATT and CDR2 SNEGSKA (reference sequence). The CDR3 has 10 residues. CDR3 region: CSAKLGPQYF. The CDR3 DNA follows: TGCAGTGCAAAGCTGGGCCCCCAGTACTTC.

J is TRBJ1-5 and V is TRBV24-1; no clear D. In germline, CDR1 is KGHDR, CDR2 SFDVKD. The CDR3 has 14 residues. V was pared by 2 bases and J by 5 bases, with 9 bases between. CDR3 DNA sequence: TGTGCCACCAGTGATTACGCGGGAGATCAGCCCCAGCATTTT. It specifies CATSDYAGDQPQHF.

DNA of the CDR3: TGTGCCAGCAGCTCCTCTAGCGGGAGACTTCAAGAGCAGTTCTTC. Translated, it gives CASSSSSGRLQEQFF. The J gene is TRBJ2-1, the V gene TRBV11-2, with 10 positions matching TRBD2. Trimming at V came to 4 bases and at J to 10 bases, leaving 10 bases not matched to a gene. This CDR3 is 15 amino acids long. From germline, CDR1 is SGHAT and CDR2 FQNNGV.

V usage is TRBV15 and J usage is TRBJ2-1, with 12 bases fitting TRBD1. The CDR3 contains 17 residues. The germline V gene has CDR1 LNHNV and CDR2 YYDKDF (reference sequence). J lost 7 bases, V lost 1 base, and 8 bases had no gene match. DNA of the CDR3: TGTGCCACCAGCAGAGTGATCGGGACAGGGGGCCGGAATGAGCAGTTCTTC. This encodes CATSRVIGTGGRNEQFF.

The V call is TRBV18, the J call TRBJ1-3, with 10 positions matching TRBD1. The CDR3 extends over 16 amino acids. J lost 1 base, V lost 2 bases, and 2 bases had no gene match. CDR1 is KGHSH, CDR2 LQKENI, per germline. The CDR3 sequence: CASSPLGQGSGNTIYF. The CDR3 coding sequence is TGTGCCAGCTCACCATTGGGACAGGGGTCTGGAAACACCATATATTTT.

The gene calls are TRBV20-1 and TRBJ1-1, with 8 bases aligning to TRBD1. Germline V lookup: CDR1 DFQATT, CDR2 SNEGSKA (reference sequence). Losses at the gene ends were 3 bases for V and 7 bases for J; bases not matched to a gene: 13. This CDR3 comprises 15 residues. This chain's CDR3 is CSASDEGQAIYEAFF. The DNA for the CDR3 is TGCAGTGCTAGTGACGAGGGACAGGCGATTTATGAAGCTTTCTTT.

The table lists this clone with a few counts. V usage is TRBV30 and J usage is TRBJ1-5; 9 positions match TRBD1. The CDR3 has 15 amino acids. Germline lookup yields CDR1 GTSNPN and CDR2 SVGIG (reference sequence). V was clipped by 1 base and J by 6 bases; unmatched bases: 7. CDR3 nucleotide sequence: TGTGCCTGGAGTGATGGACAGGGGATGGCTCAGCCCCAGCATTTT. Translation: CAWSDGQGMAQPQHF.

The J gene is TRBJ1-2, the V gene TRBV28, with 8 bases matching TRBD1. Germline CDR1 and CDR2: MDHEN and SYDVKM. V was pared by 7 bases and J by 4 bases, with 20 bases of the junction left unmatched. The CDR3 length is 18 residues. The DNA of the CDR3 is TGTGCCAGCAACCCTTACAGGAACCAGGGGGCTATCGGCTATGGCTACACCTTC. As protein: CASNPYRNQGAIGYGYTF.

The V gene is TRBV7-2, the J gene TRBJ2-7; a weak D match, TRBD2 (5 bases). The germline gives CDR1 SGHTA, CDR2 FQGNSA. The CDR3 sequence is 15 residues long. V was trimmed by 1 base and J by 0 bases, leaving 10 bases between them. The CDR3 DNA follows: TGTGCCAGCAGCTTAGACGGTGGGAGCTCCTACGAGCAGTACTTC. Its protein is CASSLDGGSSYEQYF.